A single sample gave rise to the 18 T cell receptor beta chains below, sequenced in a study of blood T cell repertoires in COVID-19 (dated by TCRdb to between 2020 and 2021). The library was obtained by the immunoSEQ multiplex PCR assay. In TCRdb, the immuneACCESS table is reduced to in-frame sequences with V and J assigned. These tables do not hold every clone; where another copy was compared, an unresolved V gene accounts for under half, and the others remain unexplained. Present in this sample are around 230,000 clones, approximately 83% of which were seen just once. The ten largest clonotypes hold roughly 10% of the sample. The source material was peripheral blood. Source of these receptors: a woman at least 80 years old with acute or convalescent COVID-19.

The J gene is TRBJ2-7, the V gene TRBV5-5; 8 bases are a match to TRBD2. Looked up from germline, CDR1 is SGHKS and CDR2 is YYEKEE (reference sequence). The V gene end was trimmed by 0 bases and the J gene end by 3 bases; junction bases not matched to a gene: 14. This CDR3 is built from 18 residues. The CDR3 here is CASSLDPGTRSFLYEQYF. The CDR3 nucleotides read TGTGCCAGCAGCTTGGACCCTGGGACTAGAAGTTTTCTCTACGAGCAGTACTTC.

V is TRBV20-1 and J is TRBJ2-2, with D perhaps TRBD2 (5 bases). The CDR3 is 16 amino acids. V lost 4 bases to trimming and J lost 3 bases, with 18 bases between them. Germline values: CDR1 DFQATT, CDR2 SNEGSKA (reference sequence). The CDR3 DNA sequence: TGCAGTGCTACTGACAAGGGCAGGCGGGACACCGGGGAGCTGTTTTTT. Translating gives CSATDKGRRDTGELFF.

The chain combines TRBV18 with TRBJ1-5, with 12 nucleotides matching TRBD1. The CDR3 loop spans 18 amino acids. Germline loops: CDR1 KGHSH, CDR2 LQKENI. The junction had 6 bases not matched to a gene; V was cut back by 2 bases and J by 1 base. The chain's CDR3 is CASSPTGTGGGSNQPQHF. CDR3 DNA: TGTGCCAGCTCACCAACCGGGACAGGGGGCGGGAGCAATCAGCCCCAGCATTTT.

This clone showed up just a few times. CDR3 protein: CASSQDLSGRGYGYTF. In DNA, the CDR3 is TGCGCCAGCAGCCAAGATCTCTCCGGCAGGGGCTATGGCTACACCTTC. The rearrangement links TRBV4-1 to TRBJ1-2, with D tentatively TRBD1 (6 bases). CDR1 MGHRA and CDR2 YSYEKL come from the germline V gene. V shed 0 bases and J shed 4 bases, with 15 bases lying between them. The CDR3 runs to 16 residues.

J is TRBJ1-5 and V is TRBV6-1; no definite D call. This CDR3 spans 16 amino acids. Germline CDR1 MNHNS, CDR2 SASEGT. V lost 4 bases and J 1 base, leaving 14 bases between the germline ends. The CDR3 here is CASSGAFMGSNQPQHF. As DNA, the CDR3 is TGTGCCAGCAGTGGGGCCTTCATGGGCAGCAATCAGCCCCAGCATTTT.

The chain links TRBV30 to TRBJ2-2; TRBD1 is a possible D gene (5 bases). With 0 bases removed from V and 6 bases from J, the gap between germline ends came to 5 bases. This CDR3 spans 12 amino acids. Germline assignment: CDR1 GTSNPN and CDR2 SVGIG (reference sequence). Here the CDR3 reads CAWSVQAGELFF. The CDR3 DNA is TGTGCCTGGAGTGTACAGGCCGGGGAGCTGTTTTTT.

This chain joins TRBV19 and TRBJ1-2; D ambiguous. The CDR3 loop spans 12 amino acids. The V end lost 5 bases, the J end lost 5 bases, and 9 bases lay between the germline ends. Germline values: CDR1 LNHDA, CDR2 SQIVND (reference sequence). The CDR3 nucleotides are TGTGCCAGTAGTGAAACGAGGTATGGCTACACCTTC. Encoded protein: CASSETRYGYTF.

The V and J genes are TRBV19 and TRBJ1-3, with TRBD1 matching over 7 bases. This CDR3 comprises 16 residues. Per germline, CDR1 LNHDA and CDR2 SQIVND (reference sequence). V dropped 3 bases and J dropped 3; count of bases not matched to a gene: 8. As DNA, the CDR3 is TGTGCCAGTAGTATCGGAGACAGGGCGATTGGAAACACCATATATTTT. This sequence encodes CASSIGDRAIGNTIYF.

V is TRBV5-4 and J is TRBJ2-7; D gene uncertain. The length of the CDR3 is 13 residues. Germline V lookup: CDR1 SGHNT, CDR2 YYREEE (reference sequence). V lost 1 base and J lost 5, with 10 bases in between. The CDR3, as DNA: TGTGCCAGCAGCTTGCCTAACTCAAACGAGCAGTACTTC. It encodes CASSLPNSNEQYF.

The chain combines TRBV28 with TRBJ2-3, with 7 bases matching TRBD2. The ends lost 5 bases at V and 1 base at J; junction bases unmatched: 9. The length of the CDR3 is 16 residues. From germline, CDR1 is MDHEN and CDR2 SYDVKM. The CDR3 loop reads CASSTGASGGTDTQYF. In nucleotides, the CDR3 is TGTGCCAGCAGTACCGGGGCGAGCGGGGGCACAGATACGCAGTATTTT. Variable domain in full (rest from reference TRBV28 and TRBJ2-3): DVKVTQSSRYLVKRTGEKVFLECVQDMDHENMFWYRQDPGLGLRLIYFSYDVKMKEKGDIPEGYSVSREKKERFSLILESASTNQTSMYLCASSTGASGGTDTQYFGPGTRLTVL.

The chain combines TRBV5-4 with TRBJ1-2; TRBD1 agrees at 8 bases. The germline V gene has CDR1 SGHNT and CDR2 YYREEE (reference sequence). The CDR3 runs to 13 residues. The trim removed 5 bases at V and 8 bases at J, leaving 8 bases unmatched. The chain's CDR3 is CASSADRANGYTF. The CDR3 nucleotides are TGTGCCAGCAGTGCGGACAGGGCAAACGGCTACACCTTC. The full variable domain, rest sourced from reference TRBV5-4 and TRBJ1-2, is ETGVTQSPTHLIKTRGQQVTLRCSSQSGHNTVSWYQQALGQGPQFIFQYYREEENGRGNFPPRFSGLQFPNYSSELNVNALELDDSALYLCASSADRANGYTFGSGTRLTVV.

The CDR3 reads CASTEREVVGYTF. CDR3 coding DNA: TGTGCCAGCACCGAGCGGGAAGTAGTAGGCTACACCTTC. V and J are TRBV12-3 or TRBV12-4 and TRBJ1-2, with D unresolved. V lost 7 bases and J lost 8, with 17 bases in between. This CDR3 region has 13 residues.

The chain links TRBV5-1 to TRBJ1-1; 9 bases fit TRBD1. The V gene's germline CDR1 is SGHRS and CDR2 YFSETQ. The CDR3 contains 16 residues. V was clipped by 0 bases and J by 5 bases; unmatched bases: 8. The CDR3 sequence is CASSLARGQGLTEAFF. In DNA, the CDR3 is TGCGCCAGCAGCTTGGCCAGGGGACAGGGATTGACTGAAGCTTTCTTT.

The chain combines TRBV6-5 with TRBJ2-5; TRBD1 might be the D (6 bases). The CDR3 sequence is 11 residues long. V was trimmed by 9 bases and J by 4 bases, leaving 9 bases between them. The V gene's germline CDR1 is MNHEY and CDR2 SVGAGI. The DNA of the CDR3 is TGTGCCAGTGGGGACACAGAGACCCAGTACTTC. It specifies CASGDTETQYF.

This chain links TRBV3-1 (or the pseudogene TRBV3-2) with TRBJ1-4; 10 bases map to TRBD1. V shed 4 bases, J shed 2 bases, and the junction held 4 bases outside the gene matches. This CDR3 contains 16 residues. Germline V gene sequence: CDR1 LGHDT, CDR2 YNNKEL (reference sequence). CDR3 protein: CASSLGQGSTNEKLFF. CDR3 coding DNA: TGTGCCAGCAGCCTGGGACAGGGGAGCACTAATGAAAAACTGTTTTTT.

V gene TRBV7-8 combines with J gene TRBJ1-1; D perhaps matches TRBD1 (6 bases). V shed 1 base and J shed 4 bases, with 16 bases lying between them. CDR3 size: 16 residues. CDR1 and CDR2 (germline): SGHVS, FQNEAQ. The CDR3 bases are TGTGCCAGCAGCTTAGAGGGGGGGACCTTTGGCACTGAAGCTTTCTTT. Its protein is CASSLEGGTFGTEAFF.

In DNA, the CDR3 is TGTGCCATCGGAGGGACAGGGGGCGCGGGTGGCAATCAGCCCCAGCATTTT. Its translation is CAIGGTGGAGGNQPQHF. The rearrangement uses TRBV10-3 and TRBJ1-5, with TRBD1 matching 12 bases. V lost 8 bases to trimming and J lost 2 bases; unmatched junction nucleotides: 10. The CDR3 runs to 17 residues. The germline CDR1 and CDR2 sequences are ENHRY and SYGVKD.

The chain links TRBV9 to TRBJ2-2, with TRBD1 identical over 9 bases. With 4 bases clipped from V and 7 bases from J, the junction kept 11 bases outside the gene matches. The germline CDR1 and CDR2 sequences are SGDLS and YYNGEE. The CDR3 loop spans 16 amino acids. CDR3 protein: CASSPTRTGGNGELFF. CDR3 sequence (DNA): TGTGCCAGCAGCCCTACCCGCACAGGGGGCAACGGGGAGCTGTTTTTT. The full variable domain, completed using reference TRBV9 and TRBJ2-2, is DSGVTQTPKHLITATGQRVTLRCSPRSGDLSVYWYQQSLDQGLQFLIQYYNGEERAKGNILERFSAQQFPDLHSELNLSSLELGDSALYFCASSPTRTGGNGELFFGEGSRLTVL.